This is a list of T cell receptor beta chains from one sample in a study. TCRdb independently ran MiXCR on the RT-PCR reads; one entry per CDR3 protein. The sample includes fewer than 800,000 distinct CDR3 sequences, about 14% of them seen just once. The sequencing sample was made of memory CD4+ T cells from blood. The receptors shown here come from a female donor in good health, serving as a healthy control. Each CDR3 is given with its conserved first and last residue. The order of the fields is CDR3 protein, V gene, J gene.

CASSLSGGGAYNEQFF	TRBV27	TRBJ2-1
CASSGQDPGTGELFF	TRBV5-1	TRBJ2-2
CSARERLAGSDTQYF	TRBV20-1	TRBJ2-3
CASSLKRGGLYEQYF	TRBV5-8	TRBJ2-7
CASSWDSNSNTEAFF	TRBV27	TRBJ1-1
CASSQDLASGVGDTQYF	TRBV4-2	TRBJ2-3
CASSQPGEFEKLFF	TRBV9	TRBJ1-4
CASSKQGIVYEQYF	TRBV27	TRBJ2-7
CATQLTDTQYF	TRBV24-1	TRBJ2-3
CASNGQRNYGYTF	TRBV7-9	TRBJ1-2
CASSYSASGNTIYF	TRBV6-5	TRBJ1-3
CASSYSFTGQVAKLFF	TRBV6-5	TRBJ1-4
CASSSRTEIYGYTF	TRBV6-5	TRBJ1-2
CASSPRDRGREQYF	TRBV3-1	TRBJ2-7
CASSPAGDQPQHF	TRBV18	TRBJ1-5
CSADRDTTYEQYF	TRBV20-1	TRBJ2-7
CATRDREGTEAFF	TRBV10-3	TRBJ1-1
CASSLLTGGEDKQYF	TRBV5-5	TRBJ2-7
CASSPGTGGAQPQHF	TRBV7-2	TRBJ1-5
CASSLTPSGRNEQFF	TRBV5-1	TRBJ2-1
CASSEGFWDRGYEQYF	TRBV7-2	TRBJ2-7
CASSLQQGSGGYTF	TRBV7-8	TRBJ1-2
CASTVEGEQYF	TRBV5-5	TRBJ2-7
CASSHGQGGGNTIYF	TRBV4-3	TRBJ1-3
CASSPKGGSYNEQFF	TRBV7-2	TRBJ2-1
CASSPIGGKRYEQYF	TRBV5-4	TRBJ2-7
CSVGGAGTFYEQYF	TRBV29-1	TRBJ2-7
CSVAPSTENTEAFF	TRBV29-1	TRBJ1-1
CASSQVATGPDTQYF	TRBV4-3	TRBJ2-3
CSASEKGHVYEQYF	TRBV20-1	TRBJ2-7
CASSQNTGYLGQPQHF	TRBV28	TRBJ1-5
CASSLGNRDNEQYF	TRBV11-1	TRBJ2-7
CASSWDSSYEQYF	TRBV7-9	TRBJ2-7
CASSLGPKAFF	TRBV11-1	TRBJ1-1
CSVVVGAYEQYF	TRBV29-1	TRBJ2-7
CATSREDAGNTDTQYF	TRBV15	TRBJ2-3
CAWSRHSSYEQYF	TRBV30	TRBJ2-7
CASSPDSRNQPQHF	TRBV19	TRBJ1-5
CASRSTGTGEAFF	TRBV6-5	TRBJ1-1
CASSQDRSQEAYEQYF	TRBV4-2	TRBJ2-7
CASSGGWGAGLYNEQFF	TRBV9	TRBJ2-1
CATSAPGLAGGQFYNEQFF	TRBV24-1	TRBJ2-1
CASEDRNTDTQYF	TRBV6-1	TRBJ2-3
CSARGAPGATDTQYF	TRBV20-1	TRBJ2-3
CASSSDGGPYNEQFF	TRBV9	TRBJ2-1
CAWRSGTRYEQFF	TRBV30	TRBJ2-1
CASSPRAESRYNEQFF	TRBV7-7	TRBJ2-1
CASSLSGATDTQYF	TRBV5-1	TRBJ2-3
CASSQVSGGSTNEKLFF	TRBV4-3	TRBJ1-4
CASSTGTQHYGYTF	TRBV5-1	TRBJ1-2
CASSLSLETQYF	TRBV5-1	TRBJ2-5
CASSKGAQQYF	TRBV3-1	TRBJ2-7
CASSYSGRGPYNSPLHF	TRBV6-5	TRBJ1-6
CASSNHGDFNTEAFF	TRBV25-1	TRBJ1-1
CASSGGNYNEQFF	TRBV28	TRBJ2-1
CASSPLAQRGYEQYF	TRBV18	TRBJ2-7
CASSARDRGVNQPQHF	TRBV5-5	TRBJ1-5
CASSLWGTDTEAFF	TRBV11-2	TRBJ1-1
CSARDWGAIFSYEQYF	TRBV20-1	TRBJ2-7